A selection of T cell receptor beta chains follows, all from one sample in a study of molecular identifiers for immune sequencing clone quantification. A single record per CDR3 protein comes from TCRdb applying MiXCR to the PCR reads. The table has roughly 300,000 distinct CDR3 sequences, about 22% seen once. The sequenced material came from naive CD8+ T cells from blood, with Jurkat cell RNA spiked in. Source of these receptors: a human donor in good health. Some libraries in this study had Jurkat cell RNA spiked in. CDR3s include the opening cysteine and the closing phenylalanine or tryptophan. Each record gives: J gene, D gene, clone size, CDR3 length, V gene, CDR3 DNA, CDR3 protein. The D gene is left open where the match is weak. A clone size is listed for some rows: how often the clone was seen (once, few, many), or a class if it is expanded.

j_gene: TRBJ1-4; d_gene: TRBD1; abundance: -; len: 18; v_gene: TRBV4-1; CDR3nt: TGCGCCAGCAGCCAACGAAGAATGGGGACAGGGAATGATGAAAAACTGGTTTTT; CDR3aa: CASSQRRMGTGNDEKLVF
j_gene: TRBJ2-7; d_gene: TRBD1; abundance: -; len: 12; v_gene: TRBV13; CDR3nt: TGTGCCTGTGAGGGGGCGCGAAACGAGCAGTACTTC; CDR3aa: CACEGARNEQYF
j_gene: TRBJ2-1; d_gene: TRBD2; abundance: few; len: 13; v_gene: TRBV19; CDR3nt: TGTGCCAGTAGTATGGCTAGCGGGGGTGAGCAGTTCTTC; CDR3aa: CASSMASGGEQFF
j_gene: TRBJ2-7; d_gene: -; abundance: many; len: 15; v_gene: TRBV7-9; CDR3nt: TGTGCCAGCAGCTCCCTGACCGAAAATTCCTACGAGCAGTACTTC; CDR3aa: CASSSLTENSYEQYF
j_gene: TRBJ2-1; d_gene: -; abundance: many; len: 16; v_gene: TRBV5-6; CDR3nt: TGTGCCAGCAGCTTGCGGGGGTCGAGCTCCTACAATGAGCAGTTCTTC; CDR3aa: CASSLRGSSSYNEQFF
j_gene: TRBJ1-3; d_gene: -; abundance: few; len: 17; v_gene: TRBV5-6; CDR3nt: TGTGCCAGCAGCTTGTCGAGCCCCAGGAGCCTTGGAAACACCATATATTTT; CDR3aa: CASSLSSPRSLGNTIYF
j_gene: TRBJ1-5; d_gene: -; abundance: few; len: 16; v_gene: TRBV7-2; CDR3nt: TGTGCCAGCAGCTTAGTGGGGGGTAGTGGCAATCAGCCCCAGCATTTT; CDR3aa: CASSLVGGSGNQPQHF
j_gene: TRBJ2-5; d_gene: -; abundance: -; len: 13; v_gene: TRBV12-3/TRBV12-4; CDR3nt: TGTGCCAGCACCCGAAGTTTTTCTGAGACCCTGTACTTC; CDR3aa: CASTRSFSETLYF
j_gene: TRBJ2-2; d_gene: -; abundance: many; len: 15; v_gene: TRBV29-1; CDR3nt: TGCAGCGTTGAGGTTCCAGCGGTTAACACCGGGGAGCTGTTTTTT; CDR3aa: CSVEVPAVNTGELFF
j_gene: TRBJ1-5; d_gene: -; abundance: many; len: 14; v_gene: TRBV2; CDR3nt: TGTGCCAGCAGTGACACCCACCACAATCAGCCCCAGCATTTT; CDR3aa: CASSDTHHNQPQHF
j_gene: TRBJ1-1; d_gene: -; abundance: many; len: 14; v_gene: TRBV20-1; CDR3nt: TGCAGTGCTAGTCGAGCAGACATGAACACTGAAGCTTTCTTT; CDR3aa: CSASRADMNTEAFF
j_gene: TRBJ1-1; d_gene: -; abundance: many; len: 11; v_gene: TRBV4-2; CDR3nt: TGTGCCAGCAGCCAAGCCGGCGAAGCTTTCTTT; CDR3aa: CASSQAGEAFF
j_gene: TRBJ2-7; d_gene: -; abundance: few; len: 14; v_gene: TRBV6-2/TRBV6-3; CDR3nt: TGTGCCAGCAGCCCAATAGGCGGAACCTACGAGCAGTACTTC; CDR3aa: CASSPIGGTYEQYF
j_gene: TRBJ2-3; d_gene: -; abundance: many; len: 15; v_gene: TRBV11-2; CDR3nt: TGTGCCAGCAGCTTGAACATGTTTAGCACAGATACGCAGTATTTT; CDR3aa: CASSLNMFSTDTQYF
j_gene: TRBJ2-3; d_gene: -; abundance: few; len: 16; v_gene: TRBV21-1; CDR3nt: TGTGCCAGCAGCCACCTGACTAGCGGGGCCACAGATACGCAGTATTTT; CDR3aa: CASSHLTSGATDTQYF
j_gene: TRBJ2-7; d_gene: TRBD1; abundance: few; len: 15; v_gene: TRBV6-5; CDR3nt: TGTGCCAGCAGTTCCTTCCAGGGGGCGGTCTACGAGCAGTACTTC; CDR3aa: CASSSFQGAVYEQYF
j_gene: TRBJ2-2; d_gene: TRBD2; abundance: few; len: 18; v_gene: TRBV20-1; CDR3nt: TGCAGTGCTAGAGATATTGCCGGAGCGGGAGCGAACACCGGGGAGCTGTTTTTT; CDR3aa: CSARDIAGAGANTGELFF
j_gene: TRBJ1-1; d_gene: -; abundance: few; len: 14; v_gene: TRBV12-3/TRBV12-4; CDR3nt: TGTGCCAGCAGCTCGGTCCGCAGAGGCACTGAAGCTTTCTTT; CDR3aa: CASSSVRRGTEAFF
j_gene: TRBJ2-5; d_gene: TRBD2; abundance: -; len: 15; v_gene: TRBV13; CDR3nt: TGTGCCAGCAGCTTAGGGACGGGGGGCCAAGAGACCCAGTACTTC; CDR3aa: CASSLGTGGQETQYF
j_gene: TRBJ2-5; d_gene: -; abundance: few; len: 11; v_gene: TRBV24-1; CDR3nt: TGTGCCACCAGTGATTTAAAGACCCAGTACTTC; CDR3aa: CATSDLKTQYF
j_gene: TRBJ1-2; d_gene: TRBD1; abundance: few; len: 14; v_gene: TRBV27; CDR3nt: TGTGCCAGCAGAACCGGAGGGGGCGTATATGGCTACACCTTC; CDR3aa: CASRTGGGVYGYTF
j_gene: TRBJ1-1; d_gene: -; abundance: -; len: 15; v_gene: TRBV5-1; CDR3nt: TGCGCCAGCAGCTTGGCCGGGACCTTGGGGACTGAAGCTTTCTTT; CDR3aa: CASSLAGTLGTEAFF
j_gene: TRBJ1-3; d_gene: -; abundance: -; len: 16; v_gene: TRBV4-3; CDR3nt: TGCGCCAGCAGCCAAGATGCTGGGACTACTGGAAACACCATATATTTT; CDR3aa: CASSQDAGTTGNTIYF
j_gene: TRBJ1-4; d_gene: -; abundance: many; len: 14; v_gene: TRBV7-2; CDR3nt: TGTGCCAGCAGCTTAGACAGGGTAGAGGAAAAACTGTTTTTT; CDR3aa: CASSLDRVEEKLFF
j_gene: TRBJ2-1; d_gene: -; abundance: few; len: 15; v_gene: TRBV6-2/TRBV6-3; CDR3nt: TGTGCCAGCAGTATAACGTTTGGGGGGTATAATGAGCAGTTCTTC; CDR3aa: CASSITFGGYNEQFF
j_gene: TRBJ2-1; d_gene: TRBD2; abundance: few; len: 19; v_gene: TRBV13; CDR3nt: TGTGCCAGCAGCTCCCCCCCGAGTAGCGGGGCTTCCGCGGGGAATGAGCAGTTCTTC; CDR3aa: CASSSPPSSGASAGNEQFF
j_gene: TRBJ2-7; d_gene: -; abundance: -; len: 14; v_gene: TRBV6-5; CDR3nt: TGTGCCAACAGTTACTCATCGGGGGTGTACGAGCAGTACTTC; CDR3aa: CANSYSSGVYEQYF
j_gene: TRBJ2-3; d_gene: -; abundance: few; len: 16; v_gene: TRBV6-2/TRBV6-3; CDR3nt: TGTGCCAGCAGACAAAAGGGGCTTCGAAGCACAGATACGCAGTATTTT; CDR3aa: CASRQKGLRSTDTQYF
j_gene: TRBJ1-1; d_gene: TRBD1; abundance: -; len: 15; v_gene: TRBV29-1; CDR3nt: TGCAGCGTTGGTGGGGGGGACAGGGCGAACACTGAAGCTTTCTTT; CDR3aa: CSVGGGDRANTEAFF
j_gene: TRBJ2-3; d_gene: TRBD1; abundance: many; len: 16; v_gene: TRBV29-1; CDR3nt: TGCAGCGTTGAAGACCCCGGGACAGGGGCCTCAGATACGCAGTATTTT; CDR3aa: CSVEDPGTGASDTQYF
j_gene: TRBJ2-7; d_gene: -; abundance: few; len: 13; v_gene: TRBV12-3/TRBV12-4; CDR3nt: TGTGCCAGCAGTTCAGAGTACCCCTACGAGCAGTACTTC; CDR3aa: CASSSEYPYEQYF
j_gene: TRBJ2-1; d_gene: -; abundance: -; len: 13; v_gene: TRBV3-1; CDR3nt: TGTGCCAGCAGCCCGCCGCCGGCCCATGAGCAGTTCTTC; CDR3aa: CASSPPPAHEQFF
j_gene: TRBJ2-3; d_gene: TRBD2; abundance: few; len: 23; v_gene: TRBV9; CDR3nt: TGTGCCAGCAGCGTAGAAAAGGAGCCGGACTCTAGCGGGGCCCCGATGAAGAGAGATACGCAGTATTTT; CDR3aa: CASSVEKEPDSSGAPMKRDTQYF